A single sample is the source of the 22 T cell receptor beta chains below, sequenced in a study of OX40 agonist ivuxolimab in advanced cancers. The data were produced by immunoSEQ multiplex PCR, yet TCRdb's version contains in-frame clones alone and is incomplete. The table shows tens of thousands of clones, with under 95% occurring only once. The specimen was CD4+ or CD8+ T cells sorted from blood, collected in a trial of the OX40 agonist ivuxolimab. These receptors were obtained from an adult with an advanced solid tumor such as melanoma, head and neck, liver or kidney cancer.

V usage is TRBV19 and J usage is TRBJ2-3; 7 bases line up with TRBD2. The V gene's germline CDR1 is LNHDA and CDR2 SQIVND (reference sequence). The CDR3 totals 15 residues. With 5 bases clipped from V and 1 base from J, the junction kept 6 bases outside the gene matches. As DNA, the CDR3 is TGTGCCAGTAGTGTCGGACTAGTGGGCACAGATACGCAGTATTTT. As protein: CASSVGLVGTDTQYF.

This clone occurred once. The rearrangement links TRBV15 to TRBJ2-7; D gene unclear. Germline values: CDR1 LNHNV, CDR2 YYDKDF (reference sequence). Trimming removed 3 bases at V and 2 bases at J, with 11 bases between. The CDR3 totals 14 residues. The CDR3 nucleotides are TGTGCCACCAGCAGGGACGGCGCCGCCTACGAGCAGTACTTC. This sequence encodes CATSRDGAAYEQYF.

The rearrangement links TRBV6-1 to TRBJ2-7, with D unresolved. The CDR3 consists of 12 residues. Per germline, CDR1 MNHNS and CDR2 SASEGT. V gave up 2 bases and J gave up 6 bases, with 8 bases separating them. The CDR3 loop reads CASSEPIPEQYF. DNA for the CDR3: TGTGCCAGCAGTGAACCTATACCCGAGCAGTACTTC.

The chain employs TRBV18 and TRBJ2-3; no firm D call. This CDR3 has 17 amino acids. The ends were cut back, 6 bases at V and 0 bases at J, with 19 bases in the middle. Germline loops: CDR1 KGHSH, CDR2 LQKENI. The CDR3 spells CASSTNGQGWSTDTQYF. The CDR3 DNA reads TGTGCCAGCTCGACGAATGGGCAAGGGTGGAGCACAGATACGCAGTATTTT.

This chain joins TRBV18 and TRBJ2-3, with D possibly TRBD2 on 6 matching bases. The germline V gene has CDR1 KGHSH and CDR2 LQKENI. V was shortened by 0 bases and J by 4 bases, with 11 bases between the two germline ends. This CDR3 has 15 residues. The CDR3 bases are TGTGCCAGCTCACCACCGGGACTCCAGCCAGATACGCAGTATTTT. Its protein product is CASSPPGLQPDTQYF.

The J gene is TRBJ2-5, the V gene TRBV19; D may be TRBD1 (5 bases). The V gene lost 6 bases and the J gene lost 0 bases, with 11 bases spanning the gap. This CDR3 has 14 amino acids. Germline assignment: CDR1 LNHDA and CDR2 SQIVND (reference sequence). CDR3 loop: CASSPTANQETQYF. For the CDR3, the DNA is TGTGCCAGTAGCCCGACAGCAAACCAAGAGACCCAGTACTTC.

The chain is built from TRBV19 and TRBJ1-5; D possibly corresponds to TRBD1 (5 bases). With 6 bases removed from V and 3 bases from J, the gap between germline ends came to 12 bases. Germline-derived CDR1 and CDR2 are LNHDA and SQIVND (reference sequence). This CDR3 has 14 residues. The CDR3 DNA reads as TGTGCCAGTAGGGCGGGACGGCACAATCAGCCCCAGCATTTT. Its translation: CASRAGRHNQPQHF.

The genes are TRBV5-1 and TRBJ2-6; D gene uncertain. Per the germline V gene, CDR1 is SGHRS and CDR2 is YFSETQ. CDR3 size: 17 residues. V lost 2 bases, J lost 0 bases, and 12 bases lay in between. The CDR3 nucleotides read TGCGCCAGCAGCTTCGGTCCTATGAGCTCTGGGGCCAACGTCCTGACTTTC. Its protein product is CASSFGPMSSGANVLTF.

The V gene is TRBV18, the J gene TRBJ1-3; 11 nucleotides align to TRBD1. The V gene end was trimmed by 4 bases and the J gene end by 0 bases; junction bases not matched to a gene: 2. CDR3 length equals 16 residues. CDR1 is KGHSH and CDR2 is LQKENI in the germline V gene. This chain's CDR3 is CASSRDRGSSGNTIYF. CDR3 bases: TGTGCCAGCTCACGGGACAGGGGGAGCTCTGGAAACACCATATATTTT.

The chain recombines TRBV5-1 with TRBJ2-2; no definite D call. Trimming left V 0 bases short and J 0 bases short, with 12 bases between. Germline V gene data show CDR1 as SGHRS and CDR2 as YFSETQ. The CDR3 loop spans 17 amino acids. The CDR3 nucleotides read TGCGCCAGCAGCTTGGCCCAAGGGTCCGCGAACACCGGGGAGCTGTTTTTT. It codes for CASSLAQGSANTGELFF.

The chain uses TRBV10-1 and TRBJ1-1, with D uncertain. Germline CDR1 is WNHNN and CDR2 is SYGVQD (reference sequence). The CDR3 is 17 amino acids. V lost 8 bases, J lost 1 base, and 23 bases lay in between. The CDR3 protein is CASHPRGQTLGNTEAFF. The CDR3 bases are TGCGCCAGCCACCCTCGAGGCCAAACGCTAGGGAACACTGAAGCTTTCTTT.

The J gene is TRBJ2-3, the V gene TRBV7-6; D possibly corresponds to TRBD2 (7 bases). Trimming took off 5 bases at V and 1 base at J, with 25 bases between the two ends. Per the germline V gene, CDR1 is SGHVS and CDR2 is FNYEAQ. The CDR3 spans 19 residues. CDR3 region: CASSPPGEGRGTRTDTQYF. CDR3 nucleotide sequence: TGTGCCAGCAGCCCCCCGGGCGAGGGGAGGGGGACTCGCACAGATACGCAGTATTTT.

The J gene is TRBJ2-3, the V gene TRBV30; the D is unclear. CDR3 length: 12 residues. Germline V gene data show CDR1 as GTSNPN and CDR2 as SVGIG (reference sequence). Trimming removed 0 bases at V and 5 bases at J, with 6 bases between. The CDR3 bases are TGTGCCTGGAGTGTAGGTGGAGATACGCAGTATTTT. This sequence encodes CAWSVGGDTQYF.

This clone has a single count. This CDR3 reads CASSFQGDNEQFF. For the CDR3, the DNA is TGTGCCAGCTCATTTCAGGGTGACAATGAGCAGTTCTTC. The rearrangement uses TRBV18 and TRBJ2-1; tentatively, D is TRBD1 (5 bases). Trimming stripped 5 bases from V and 5 bases from J, with 10 bases between. The CDR3 spans 13 residues. Germline CDR1 is KGHSH and CDR2 is LQKENI.

This clone has more than one count but fewer than ten. This rearrangement joins TRBV6-5 to TRBJ1-1; D perhaps matches TRBD1 (6 bases). There are 14 residues in the CDR3. Germline V gene sequence: CDR1 MNHEY, CDR2 SVGAGI. V was cut by 5 bases and J by 9 bases, with 19 bases left in between. This CDR3 reads CASSATGQPGKAFF. The CDR3 nucleotides read TGTGCCAGCAGTGCTACCGGACAGCCCGGTAAAGCTTTCTTT.

J is TRBJ2-1 and V is TRBV10-1, with 12 positions matching TRBD1. The junction had 4 bases not matched to a gene; V was cut back by 6 bases and J by 7 bases. Looked up from germline, CDR1 is WNHNN and CDR2 is SYGVQD (reference sequence). The length of the CDR3 is 14 residues. The DNA for the CDR3 is TGCGCCAGCAGCCGGGACAGGGGGCTGAATGAGCAGTTCTTC. The encoded protein is CASSRDRGLNEQFF.

This chain connects TRBV7-2 to TRBJ1-2; D gene ambiguous. V was shortened by 2 bases and J by 2 bases, with 18 bases between the two germline ends. Per germline, CDR1 SGHTA and CDR2 FQGNSA. The CDR3 consists of 17 residues. The chain's CDR3 is CASSLKLHVTANYGYTF. The CDR3 DNA reads TGTGCCAGCAGCTTAAAGCTTCATGTAACAGCCAACTATGGCTACACCTTC.

This clone was recorded only once. This rearrangement joins TRBV11-2 to TRBJ2-7; D may be TRBD2 (5 bases). The CDR3 runs 16 residues. In germline, CDR1 is SGHAT, CDR2 FQNNGV. The V end lost 3 bases, the J end lost 2 bases, and 17 bases lay between the germline ends. For the CDR3, the DNA is TGTGCCAGCAGCTTGCATGTGGTATCGGGGACCTACGAGCAGTACTTC. Protein: CASSLHVVSGTYEQYF.

This clone came up a few times. The CDR3 is CASSQTGPPLAPLHF. CDR3 DNA: TGTGCCAGCAGTCAGACAGGGCCCCCGCTGGCGCCCCTCCACTTT. V is TRBV6-5 and J is TRBJ1-6; 7 bases match TRBD1. CDR3 length: 15 residues. CDR1 is MNHEY and CDR2 is SVGAGI in the germline V gene. The V and J ends lost 5 bases and 13 bases, in that order; junction bases with no gene match: 14.

The rearrangement joins TRBV10-3 to TRBJ1-2; D gene uncertain. The germline gives CDR1 ENHRY, CDR2 SYGVKD. The CDR3 runs to 13 residues. Trimming took off 7 bases at V and 7 bases at J, with 16 bases between the two ends. DNA for the CDR3: TGTGCCATCAAGGTGGGCCAGAATTTTGGCTACACCTTC. Its protein product is CAIKVGQNFGYTF.

V usage is TRBV19 and J usage is TRBJ2-7; 7 bases are a match to TRBD1. The V gene end was trimmed by 3 bases and the J gene end by 2 bases; junction bases not matched to a gene: 7. CDR1 is LNHDA and CDR2 is SQIVND in the germline V gene (reference sequence). The CDR3 extends over 15 amino acids. Here the CDR3 DNA reads TGTGCCAGTAGTATTGTTGGACAGGTACCCTACGAGCAGTACTTC. It codes for CASSIVGQVPYEQYF. Full variable domain (remainder filled in from reference TRBV19 and TRBJ2-7): DGGITQSPKYLFRKEGQNVTLSCEQNLNHDAMYWYRQDPGQGLRLIYYSQIVNDFQKGDIAEGYSVSREKKESFPLTVTSAQKNPTAFYLCASSIVGQVPYEQYFGPGTRLTVT.

The chain is built from TRBV5-5 and TRBJ1-1, with D unresolved. The V and J ends lost 0 bases and 0 bases respectively, with 6 bases between them. The CDR3 extends over 14 amino acids. From germline, CDR1 is SGHKS and CDR2 YYEKEE (reference sequence). CDR3 sequence reads: CASSLEGVNTEAFF. CDR3 nucleotide sequence: TGTGCCAGCAGCTTGGAGGGCGTGAACACTGAAGCTTTCTTT. Together with reference TRBV5-5 and TRBJ1-1, the CDR3 gives the full variable domain: DAGVTQSPTHLIKTRGQQVTLRCSPISGHKSVSWYQQVLGQGPQFIFQYYEKEERGRGNFPDRFSARQFPNYSSELNVNALLLGDSALYLCASSLEGVNTEAFFGQGTRLTVV.